Here is one TCR beta chain with its context. No antigen is known for it. These data are taken from a study of cytomegalovirus exposure and HLA in healthy donors. Study-level results: Analyzed later, association rates of TCRs varied across HLA loci, with DRB1 most and HLA-C fewest. At a 0.05 false discovery rate, a later analysis found approximately 17,000 TCR beta sequences to be associated with HLA alleles.

Trimming took 2 bases from V and 1 from J, leaving 15 bases between them. CDR3 length equals 16 residues. In germline, CDR1 is SGHDT, CDR2 YYEEEE. A multiplex PCR was run with 60 Vbeta primers and 13 Jbeta primers. Clones were sequenced by immunoSEQ multiplex PCR, and TCRdb holds only the in-frame ones, with some missing. The table includes more than 150,000 clones, around three quarters detected once. Each donor's status was that of a healthy bone marrow donor. The chain combines TRBV5-6 with TRBJ1-1, with D possibly TRBD1 on 6 matching bases. Sequencing input: PBMCs. The clonotype was recovered from a young woman in good health and CMV-seronegative. The CDR3 DNA follows: TGTGCCAGCAGCTTTGCGACCACAGGGAAGAACACTGAAGCTTTCTTT. Residues: CASSFATTGKNTEAFF.